Listed here are 20 T cell receptor beta chains from one sample, sequenced in a study of CD8 T cells in ankylosing spondylitis. Overall study results and limits: What appeared characteristic of ankylosing spondylitis blood was a TCR beta motif of under 10 highly homologous variants.

These receptors lack a known antigen. MiXCR, run by TCRdb on the 5' RACE reads, gives a single entry per CDR3 protein. There are roughly 700,000 distinct CDR3 sequences in the sample; 15% to 20% occur only once, and under 20% lies in the top ten. The sample comprised blood, either unsorted or a sorted T cell fraction (not recorded which). The origin of the receptors is a male donor with ankylosing spondylitis.

The rearrangement joins TRBV28 to TRBJ1-2; D uncertain. V was shortened by 8 bases and J by 2 bases, with 12 bases between the two germline ends. This CDR3 has 13 amino acids. CDR1 and CDR2 (germline): MDHEN, SYDVKM. CDR3: CASFPPGNYGYTF. CDR3 coding DNA: TGTGCCAGCTTCCCCCCCGGAAACTATGGCTACACCTTC.

The chain links TRBV29-1 to TRBJ2-1, with a tentative D call TRBD2 (6 bases). CDR1 and CDR2 (germline): SQVTM, ANQGSEA. The CDR3 is 14 residues long. The V end lost 3 bases, the J end lost 4 bases, and 13 bases lay between the germline ends. CDR3 in amino acids: CSVEPSVNYNEQFF. CDR3 nucleotide sequence: TGCAGCGTTGAGCCTAGCGTGAATTACAATGAGCAGTTCTTC.

V is TRBV7-9 and J is TRBJ2-1; 9 bases map to TRBD2. J gave up 6 bases and V 1 base, and 4 bases lay outside the gene matches. The CDR3 extends over 15 amino acids. CDR1 SEHNR and CDR2 FQNEAQ come from the germline V gene (reference sequence). The CDR3, as DNA: TGTGCCAGCAGCTTAGGCGGGGGGGCGGCCAATGAGCAGTTCTTC. Translated: CASSLGGGAANEQFF.

This clonotype was seen a handful of times. The V gene is TRBV12-3 or TRBV12-4, the J gene TRBJ1-2; TRBD1 agrees at 12 bases. Trimming at V came to 3 bases and at J to 3 bases, leaving 2 bases not matched to a gene. This CDR3 spans 15 amino acids. CDR3 DNA: TGTGCCAGCAGTTTGGGGACAGGGGGCCACTATGGCTACACCTTC. Translation gives CASSLGTGGHYGYTF.

This clonotype was seen more than once but under ten times. V gene TRBV27 combines with J gene TRBJ2-7; 10 nucleotides match TRBD1. The V segment lost 10 bases and the J segment 0 bases; nucleotides outside the gene matches: 3. This CDR3 spans 13 amino acids. The germline gives CDR1 MNHEY, CDR2 SMNVEV (reference sequence). CDR3 in amino acids: CATRTGGSYEQYF. The CDR3 nucleotides read TGTGCCACCCGGACAGGGGGCTCCTACGAGCAGTACTTC.

V and J are TRBV10-2 and TRBJ2-3; TRBD2 aligns across 9 bases. Germline V gene lookup returns CDR1 WSHSY and CDR2 SAAADI. V dropped 8 bases and J dropped 4; count of bases not matched to a gene: 1. This CDR3 has 12 amino acids. In DNA form, the CDR3 reads TGCGCCAGCCGGACTAGCGCAGATACGCAGTATTTT. Translated: CASRTSADTQYF.

The sample holds a few counts of this clonotype. V gene TRBV24-1 combines with J gene TRBJ2-5; either TRBD1 or TRBD2 may fit D (5 bases each). V gave up 0 bases and J gave up 3 bases, with 13 bases separating them. The CDR3 runs to 16 residues. From germline, CDR1 is KGHDR and CDR2 SFDVKD. DNA of the CDR3: TGTGCCACCAGTGATTTGCGTTTTGGGGGAGAAGAGACCCAGTACTTC. Residues: CATSDLRFGGEETQYF.

This clonotype has a handful of counts. This rearrangement joins TRBV11-3 to TRBJ2-2; 7 bases map to TRBD1. The CDR3 extends over 15 amino acids. Germline V gene sequence: CDR1 SGHNT, CDR2 YENEEA. Germline trimming cut 5 bases from V and 4 bases from J; bases unmatched to any gene: 7. The CDR3 loop is CASSKNRGITGELFF. The CDR3 region has the DNA TGTGCCAGCAGCAAAAACAGGGGAATCACCGGGGAGCTGTTTTTT.

The V call is TRBV30, the J call TRBJ1-3; D perhaps matches TRBD1 (6 bases). The CDR3 covers 15 residues. V dropped 6 bases and J dropped 4 bases, with 19 bases sitting between them. In germline, CDR1 is GTSNPN, CDR2 SVGIG (reference sequence). CDR3 region: CACTLGGGMGNTIYF. As DNA, the CDR3 is TGTGCCTGCACCCTTGGGGGGGGCATGGGAAACACCATATATTTT.

This clonotype was counted only a few times. The V call is TRBV7-2, the J call TRBJ1-5, with D tentatively TRBD1 (5 bases). The CDR3 is 14 amino acids. CDR1 is SGHTA and CDR2 is FQGNSA in the germline V gene. With 2 bases removed from V and 7 bases from J, the gap between germline ends came to 12 bases. The chain's CDR3 is CASSLRGPDQPQHF. The CDR3 nucleotides are TGTGCCAGCAGCTTAAGGGGACCGGACCAGCCCCAGCATTTT.

This chain connects TRBV20-1 to TRBJ2-2; 10 bases align to TRBD2. Germline V CDR1 and CDR2: DFQATT, SNEGSKA (reference sequence). The CDR3 spans 15 residues. J gave up 4 bases and V 3 bases, and 5 bases lay outside the gene matches. The CDR3 reads CSASRTSGGTGELFF. CDR3 bases: TGCAGTGCTAGTCGGACTAGCGGAGGCACCGGGGAGCTGTTTTTT.

This clonotype was counted a few times. The chain has TRBV6-2 or TRBV6-3 and TRBJ1-5, with unresolved D. CDR3 length: 13 amino acids. CDR1 and CDR2 (germline): MNHEY, SVGEGT. V was clipped by 5 bases and J by 7 bases, with 12 bases between them. The CDR3 reads CASSTRDGQPQHF. Here the CDR3 DNA reads TGTGCCAGCAGTACCCGCGATGGGCAGCCCCAGCATTTT.

This clonotype turned up a few times. This chain links TRBV20-1 with TRBJ2-1; 7 bases line up with TRBD2. The junction had 7 bases not matched to a gene; V was cut back by 3 bases and J by 8 bases. The CDR3 is 13 amino acids. Germline CDR1 reads DFQATT; CDR2 reads SNEGSKA (reference sequence). As DNA, the CDR3 is TGCAGTGCTAGGGGGGATAGCGGGCATGAGCAGTTCTTC. It translates to CSARGDSGHEQFF.

In this sample, this clonotype turned up a few times. The gene calls are TRBV6-5 and TRBJ2-2, with 7 bases matching TRBD1. The CDR3 runs 15 residues. Looked up from germline, CDR1 is MNHEY and CDR2 is SVGAGI. Germline trimming cut 4 bases from V and 4 bases from J; bases unmatched to any gene: 6. The CDR3 bases are TGTGCCAGCAGTTCCCCGACAGGGAGCACCGGGGAGCTGTTTTTT. Its protein product is CASSSPTGSTGELFF.

The gene calls are TRBV6-1 and TRBJ2-7; no clear D. V was trimmed by 2 bases and J by 4 bases, leaving 9 bases between them. The CDR3 loop spans 13 amino acids. The V gene's germline CDR1 is MNHNS and CDR2 SASEGT. Here the CDR3 DNA reads TGTGCCAGCAGTGAAATTGTTACTTACGAGCAGTACTTC. This gives the protein CASSEIVTYEQYF.

This clonotype has a handful of counts. The gene calls are TRBV5-1 and TRBJ2-1, with D perhaps TRBD2 (6 bases). Germline lookup yields CDR1 SGHRS and CDR2 YFSETQ. This CDR3 is 15 amino acids long. The V end was cut by 3 bases, the J end by 1 base, with 11 bases between. CDR3 DNA sequence: TGCGCCAGCAGCTCCGCGGGGAGTTCCTACAATGAGCAGTTCTTC. Translated, it gives CASSSAGSSYNEQFF.

This clonotype appeared a few times. The CDR3 DNA reads TGTGCCAGCAGTCTTTTAAAGACCGGGGAGCTGTTTTTT. Protein sequence: CASSLLKTGELFF. V usage is TRBV12-3 or TRBV12-4 and J usage is TRBJ2-2; D ambiguous. Trimming shortened V by 5 bases and J by 5 bases, and 9 bases separated the two germline ends. The CDR3 extends over 13 amino acids.

The chain is built from TRBV4-3 and TRBJ2-3; D remains ambiguous. Germline assignment: CDR1 LGHNA and CDR2 YSLEER. CDR3 length: 16 amino acids. V was pared by 0 bases and J by 1 base, with 11 bases between. In nucleotides, the CDR3 is TGCGCCAGCAGCCAAGAGAACTCTGTCGGCACAGATACGCAGTATTTT. Its protein is CASSQENSVGTDTQYF.

V is TRBV7-2 and J is TRBJ1-5; D gene unclear. Germline CDR1 SGHTA, CDR2 FQGNSA. CDR3 length: 13 amino acids. V was pared by 3 bases and J by 7 bases, with 10 bases between. CDR3: CASSFAESQPQHF. CDR3 nucleotides: TGTGCCAGCAGCTTTGCGGAGAGCCAGCCCCAGCATTTT. Drawing the rest from reference TRBV7-2 and TRBJ1-5, the complete variable domain is GAGVSQSPSNKVTEKGKDVELRCDPISGHTALYWYRQSLGQGLEFLIYFQGNSAPDKSGLPSDRFSAERTGGSVSTLTIQRTQQEDSAVYLCASSFAESQPQHFGDGTRLSIL.

The sample holds a few counts of this clonotype. The chain couples TRBV3-1 to TRBJ1-5, with D perhaps matching TRBD1 (6 bases). In germline, CDR1 is LGHDT, CDR2 YNNKEL (reference sequence). The V end lost 4 bases, the J end lost 0 bases, and 10 bases lay between the germline ends. The CDR3 extends over 15 amino acids. CDR3 DNA: TGTGCCAGCAGCCCAAACAGGGATAGCAATCAGCCCCAGCATTTT. Translating it yields CASSPNRDSNQPQHF.